This T cell receptor (beta chain) was found in a study of blood T cell repertoires in COVID-19. In the study overall: The origin of the acute and convalescent COVID-19 samples was the United States, Italy and Spain. From T cells, B-cell-depleted T cells, or PBMCs came the material, which was cDNA or gDNA.

From germline, CDR1 is SGHDT and CDR2 YYEEEE. Trimming cost V 2 bases and J 4 bases, with 13 bases left between them. CDR3 size: 15 residues. Per the original methods: How many nucleated cells were present was estimated from reference gene primer amplification. Sequenced by immunoSEQ multiplex PCR; TCRdb stores in-frame clones only, minus some. V, J and clone size derive from that table, while D and trimming were established from the DNA sequence. Of about 130,000 clones detected, about four fifths appear once; the ten largest clones hold 15% to 20%. In Seattle, patients joined the study during active infection and were tracked longitudinally.

The sequenced material came from peripheral blood. This receptor was obtained from a man aged 30 to 45 with COVID-19, enrolled during active disease. V and J are TRBV5-6 and TRBJ1-5; D may be TRBD1 (5 bases). The CDR3 nucleotides read TGTGCCAGCAGCTTACTCGGACAAGGAAATCAGCCCCAGCATTTT. It encodes CASSLLGQGNQPQHF.